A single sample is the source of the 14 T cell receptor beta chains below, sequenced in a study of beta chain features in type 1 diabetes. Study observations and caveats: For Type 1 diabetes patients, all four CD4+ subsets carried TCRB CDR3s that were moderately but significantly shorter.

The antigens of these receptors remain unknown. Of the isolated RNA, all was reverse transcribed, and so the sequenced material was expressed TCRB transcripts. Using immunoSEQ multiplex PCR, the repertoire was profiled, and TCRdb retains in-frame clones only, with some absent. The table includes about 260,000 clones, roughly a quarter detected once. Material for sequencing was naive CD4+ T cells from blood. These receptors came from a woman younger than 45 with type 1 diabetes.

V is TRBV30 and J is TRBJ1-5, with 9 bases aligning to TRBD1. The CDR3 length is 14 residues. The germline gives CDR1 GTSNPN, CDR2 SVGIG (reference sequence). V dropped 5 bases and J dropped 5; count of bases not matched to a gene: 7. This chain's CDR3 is CAWSGTGIDQPQHF. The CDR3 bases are TGTGCCTGGTCCGGGACAGGGATTGATCAGCCCCAGCATTTT.

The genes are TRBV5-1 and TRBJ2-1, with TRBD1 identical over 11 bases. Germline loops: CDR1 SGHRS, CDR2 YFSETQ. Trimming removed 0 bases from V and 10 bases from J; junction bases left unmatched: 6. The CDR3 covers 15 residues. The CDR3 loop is CASSLAGQGVAEQFF. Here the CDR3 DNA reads TGCGCCAGCAGCTTGGCGGGACAGGGGGTTGCAGAGCAGTTCTTC.

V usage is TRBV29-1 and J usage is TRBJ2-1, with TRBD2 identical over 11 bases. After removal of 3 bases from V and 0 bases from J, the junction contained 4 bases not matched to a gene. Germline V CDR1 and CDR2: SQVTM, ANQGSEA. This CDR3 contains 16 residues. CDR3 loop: CSVDSGRARSYNEQFF. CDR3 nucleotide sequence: TGCAGCGTTGATAGCGGGAGGGCCCGCTCCTACAATGAGCAGTTCTTC.

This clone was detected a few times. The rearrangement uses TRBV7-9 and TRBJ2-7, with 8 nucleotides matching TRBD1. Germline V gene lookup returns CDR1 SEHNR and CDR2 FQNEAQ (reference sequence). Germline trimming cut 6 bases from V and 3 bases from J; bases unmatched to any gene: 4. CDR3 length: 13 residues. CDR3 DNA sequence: TGTGCCAGCAGTTGGACAGGGTACTACGAGCAGTACTTC. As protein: CASSWTGYYEQYF.

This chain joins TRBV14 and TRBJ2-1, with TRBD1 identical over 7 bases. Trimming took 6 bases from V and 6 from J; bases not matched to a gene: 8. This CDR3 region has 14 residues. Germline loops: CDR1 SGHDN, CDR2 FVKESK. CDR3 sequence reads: CASRHRDSINEQFF. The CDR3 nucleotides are TGTGCCAGCAGGCACCGGGACAGTATCAATGAGCAGTTCTTC.

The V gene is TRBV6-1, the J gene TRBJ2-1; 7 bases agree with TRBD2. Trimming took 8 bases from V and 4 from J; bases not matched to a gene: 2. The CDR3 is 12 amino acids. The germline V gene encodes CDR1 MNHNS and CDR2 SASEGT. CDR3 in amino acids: CASGTTYNEQFF. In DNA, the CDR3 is TGTGCCAGCGGGACTACATACAATGAGCAGTTCTTC.

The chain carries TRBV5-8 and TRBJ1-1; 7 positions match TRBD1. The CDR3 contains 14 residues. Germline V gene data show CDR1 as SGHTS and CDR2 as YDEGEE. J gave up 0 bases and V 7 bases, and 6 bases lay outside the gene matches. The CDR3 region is CASSPGTVNTEAFF. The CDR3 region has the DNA TGTGCCAGCTCCCCAGGGACAGTGAACACTGAAGCTTTCTTT.

CDR3 DNA: TGTGCCAGCAGCGGCAACCCCCCGGGAGAGATGGAGACCCAGTACTTC. Translation: CASSGNPPGEMETQYF. The gene calls are TRBV5-4 and TRBJ2-5; possibly TRBD2 for D (6 bases). The CDR3 consists of 16 residues. V was trimmed by 4 bases and J by 5 bases, leaving 21 bases between them. The germline V gene encodes CDR1 SGHNT and CDR2 YYREEE (reference sequence).

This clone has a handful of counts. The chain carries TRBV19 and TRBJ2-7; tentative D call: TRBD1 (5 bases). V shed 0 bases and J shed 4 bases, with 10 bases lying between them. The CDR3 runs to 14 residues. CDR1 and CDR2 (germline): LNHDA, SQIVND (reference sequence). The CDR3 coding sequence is TGTGCCAGTAGTATAGAAAGGGGCCCATACGAGCAGTACTTC. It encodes CASSIERGPYEQYF.

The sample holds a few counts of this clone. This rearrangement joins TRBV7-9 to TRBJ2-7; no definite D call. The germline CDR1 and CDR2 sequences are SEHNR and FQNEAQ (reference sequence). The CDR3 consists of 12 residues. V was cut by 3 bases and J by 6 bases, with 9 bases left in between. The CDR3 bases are TGTGCCAGCAGCTTCGCCGGTCTCGAGCAGTACTTC. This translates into CASSFAGLEQYF.

CDR3 amino acids: CASSDSITSGSHNTQYF. The CDR3 DNA sequence: TGTGCCAGCAGTGACTCAATTACTAGCGGGAGTCACAATACGCAGTATTTT. V and J are TRBV6-4 and TRBJ2-3; 11 nucleotides match TRBD2. Losses at the gene ends were 0 bases for V and 7 bases for J; bases not matched to a gene: 9. The CDR3 has 17 residues. From germline, CDR1 is MRHNA and CDR2 SNTAGT.

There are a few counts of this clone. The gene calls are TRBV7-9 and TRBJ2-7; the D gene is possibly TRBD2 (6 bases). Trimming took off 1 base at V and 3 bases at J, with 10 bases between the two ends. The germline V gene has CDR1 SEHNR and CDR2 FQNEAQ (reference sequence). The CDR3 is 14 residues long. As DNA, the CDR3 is TGTGCCAGCAGCTTAGGGGCGGGACGCTACGAGCAGTACTTC. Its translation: CASSLGAGRYEQYF.

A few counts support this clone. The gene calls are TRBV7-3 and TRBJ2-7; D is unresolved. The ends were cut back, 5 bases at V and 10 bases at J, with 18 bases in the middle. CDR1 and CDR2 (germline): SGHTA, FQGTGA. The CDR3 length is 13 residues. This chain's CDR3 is CASSPVEQSVQYF. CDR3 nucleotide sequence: TGTGCCAGCAGCCCGGTGGAGCAATCGGTTCAGTACTTC.

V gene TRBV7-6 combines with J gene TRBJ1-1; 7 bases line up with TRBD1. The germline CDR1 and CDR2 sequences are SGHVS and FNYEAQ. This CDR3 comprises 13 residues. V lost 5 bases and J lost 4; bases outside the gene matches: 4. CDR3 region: CASSQDRVTEAFF. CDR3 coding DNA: TGTGCCAGCAGCCAAGACAGGGTCACTGAAGCTTTCTTT.